The T cell receptor (beta chain) under discussion was sequenced for a study of CD8 T cells in ankylosing spondylitis. Per germline, CDR1 MNHEY and CDR2 SMNVEV (reference sequence). The CDR3 loop spans 16 amino acids. Unmatched junction bases numbered 13, after V lost 6 bases and J lost 4 bases. Points from the study as a whole: Enrichment of disease-linked clones was reportedly significant in matched ankylosing spondylitis synovial fluid. What seemed typical of ankylosing spondylitis blood was a TCR beta motif built from several highly homologous variants. Reactive arthritis synovial fluid and blood were previously reported to contain some motif variants. CD8+ disease-linked clones were present at relatively low frequencies in blood.

This clonotype was counted only a few times. The antigen remains unidentified. A single record per CDR3 protein comes from TCRdb applying MiXCR to the 5' RACE reads. This sample has 200,000 to 250,000 distinct CDR3 sequences, with over 9.5% found just once. Input material: blood, either unsorted or a sorted T cell fraction (not recorded which). The chain recombines TRBV27 with TRBJ2-5; TRBD1 agrees at 8 bases. This receptor was identified in a male donor with ankylosing spondylitis or in good health (not recorded which). In DNA, the CDR3 is TGTGCCAGCAGCCCCATCTACAGGGGGAGAGGAGAGACCCAGTACTTC. It is translated as CASSPIYRGRGETQYF.